This T cell receptor (beta chain) was recorded in a study of blood T cell repertoires in COVID-19. Looking at the study overall: From T cells, B-cell-depleted T cells, or PBMCs came the material, which was cDNA or gDNA.

CDR1 is SGHRS and CDR2 is YFSETQ in the germline V gene. This CDR3 is built from 14 residues. The V segment lost 4 bases and the J segment 5 bases; nucleotides outside the gene matches: 6. Recruited during active infection, patients (from Seattle) were subsequently followed longitudinally. Authors' data handling: For nucleated cells, counts were estimated from reference gene primer amplification. Only in-frame clones appear in the TCRdb table, and some are missing; sequencing was by immunoSEQ multiplex PCR. The V and J calls and the clone size are those of that table, but D and trimming were determined from the DNA. Of approximately 64,000 clones in the sample, approximately 88% were seen once.

Source material: peripheral blood. This TCR derives from a woman aged 60 to 75 with COVID-19, enrolled during active disease. The chain uses TRBV5-1 and TRBJ1-1; TRBD1 aligns across 9 bases. CDR3 protein: CASSMTGGLTEAFF. The CDR3, as DNA: TGCGCCAGCAGCATGACAGGGGGACTGACTGAAGCTTTCTTT. The variable domain in full, with the rest retrieved from reference TRBV5-1 and TRBJ1-1, is KAGVTQTPRYLIKTRGQQVTLSCSPISGHRSVSWYQQTPGQGLQFLFEYFSETQRNKGNFPGRFSGRQFSNSRSEMNVSTLELGDSALYLCASSMTGGLTEAFFGQGTRLTVV.